The present entry profiles one TCR beta chain with its context. The target antigen is unknown. The sample belongs to a study of cytomegalovirus exposure and HLA in healthy donors. Regarding the study as a whole: The authors reported that TCR beta sequences could predict HLA-A and HLA-B alleles. These predictions were accurate for most subjects in the first cohort. For TCR beta chains, V- and J-gene trimming was later linked to a missense DCLRE1C variant.

Germline CDR1 is MNHNS and CDR2 is SASEGT. Trimming cost V 4 bases and J 2 bases; bases outside gene matches: 7. The CDR3 has 15 residues. The PCR contained 60 Vbeta and 13 Jbeta primers. Produced via immunoSEQ multiplex PCR; TCRdb's table is partial and in-frame only. The sample totals roughly 190,000 clones. Material: PBMCs. The source of this sequence is a woman under 30 in good health and CMV-seropositive. The genes are TRBV6-1 and TRBJ2-7; 8 nucleotides line up with TRBD2. The CDR3 loop reads CASSALAVKPYEQYF. CDR3 nucleotides: TGTGCCAGCAGTGCACTAGCGGTTAAACCCTACGAGCAGTACTTC.